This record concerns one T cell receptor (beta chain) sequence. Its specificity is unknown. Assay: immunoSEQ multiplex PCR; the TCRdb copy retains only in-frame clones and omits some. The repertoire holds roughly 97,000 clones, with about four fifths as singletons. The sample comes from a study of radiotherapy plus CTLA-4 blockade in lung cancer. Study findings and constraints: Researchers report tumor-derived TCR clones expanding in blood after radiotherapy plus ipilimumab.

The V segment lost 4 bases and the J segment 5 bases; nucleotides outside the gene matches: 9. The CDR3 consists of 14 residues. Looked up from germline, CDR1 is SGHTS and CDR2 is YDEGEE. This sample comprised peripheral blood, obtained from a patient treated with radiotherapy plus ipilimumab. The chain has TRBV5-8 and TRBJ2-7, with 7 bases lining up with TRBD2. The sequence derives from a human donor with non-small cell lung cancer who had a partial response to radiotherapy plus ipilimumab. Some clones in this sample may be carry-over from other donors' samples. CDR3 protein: CASSRGLGRNEQYF. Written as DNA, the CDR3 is TGTGCCAGCAGCCGCGGACTAGGCCGGAACGAGCAGTACTTC.